Listed here are 26 T cell receptor beta chains from one sample, sequenced in a study of cytomegalovirus exposure and HLA in healthy donors. The PCR contained 60 Vbeta and 13 Jbeta primers. TCRdb keeps only in-frame clones here, not all; method: immunoSEQ multiplex PCR. Of 70,000 to 90,000 clones listed, roughly two thirds are singletons. Material for sequencing was PBMCs. The receptors were gathered from a man between 60 and 75 years old in good health and CMV-seropositive.

This sequence joins TRBV12-5 and TRBJ1-1; 9 bases fit TRBD1. The CDR3 runs to 15 residues. Trimming at V came to 1 base and at J to 3 bases, leaving 3 bases not matched to a gene. Germline CDR1 LGHNT, CDR2 FRNRAP. The CDR3 DNA reads TGTGCTAGTGGTTTGGGGGACAGGGACGACACTGAAGCTTTCTTT. Translated, it gives CASGLGDRDDTEAFF.

The chain recombines TRBV7-3 with TRBJ2-1, with 7 bases that match TRBD2. The germline V gene has CDR1 SGHTA and CDR2 FQGTGA. The CDR3 runs 14 residues. V shed 2 bases and J 8 bases; nucleotides not matched to a gene: 6. In DNA form, the CDR3 reads TGTGCCAGCAGCTTAGACGGGAGGAAGGATGAGCAGTTCTTC. Translated, it gives CASSLDGRKDEQFF.

This clone was observed a few times. The chain carries TRBV29-1 and TRBJ2-1, with a weak D call TRBD1 (5 bases). Germline assignment: CDR1 SQVTM and CDR2 ANQGSEA. Trimming removed 7 bases from V and 9 bases from J, with 19 bases in between. This CDR3 is built from 13 residues. CDR3 loop: CSATRTQRGEQFF. The CDR3 DNA sequence: TGCAGCGCCACCAGGACCCAAAGGGGTGAGCAGTTCTTC.

This clone occurred once. The chain recombines TRBV11-3 with TRBJ2-1; a weak D match, TRBD2 (6 bases). The CDR3 spans 16 residues. The ends were cut back, 4 bases at V and 2 bases at J, with 15 bases in the middle. Germline assignment: CDR1 SGHNT and CDR2 YENEEA. The chain's CDR3 is CASSSSREPPYNEQFF. The CDR3 nucleotides read TGTGCCAGCAGCTCTAGTCGGGAGCCCCCCTACAATGAGCAGTTCTTC.

This clone was found once. CDR3 sequence (DNA): TGTGCCAGCTCACCAGTGGGCGGGGGGGCCTACGAGCAGTACTTC. This codes for CASSPVGGGAYEQYF. The chain employs TRBV18 and TRBJ2-7, with TRBD2 identical over 9 bases. Unmatched junction bases numbered 4, after V lost 2 bases and J lost 2 bases. The CDR3 totals 15 residues. The germline V gene encodes CDR1 KGHSH and CDR2 LQKENI.

This clone was detected a few times. The CDR3 is CASSLLAGLSTDTQYF. The CDR3 coding sequence is TGTGCCAGCAGCTTATTGGCAGGCCTTAGCACAGATACGCAGTATTTT. The V call is TRBV7-9, the J call TRBJ2-3; D not resolved. Germline V gives CDR1 SEHNR, CDR2 FQNEAQ (reference sequence). The V and J ends lost 2 bases and 0 bases respectively, with 12 bases between them. The CDR3 consists of 16 residues.

J is TRBJ2-7 and V is TRBV19; D is possibly TRBD1 (5 bases). CDR3 length: 14 amino acids. V gave up 6 bases and J gave up 2 bases, with 14 bases separating them. CDR1 LNHDA and CDR2 SQIVND come from the germline V gene (reference sequence). CDR3 nucleotide sequence: TGTGCCAGTAGGACAGACAGTGCTACCTACGAGCAGTACTTC. Amino acid sequence: CASRTDSATYEQYF.

This chain joins TRBV28 and TRBJ2-5, with 7 bases aligning to TRBD2. The J segment lost 4 bases and the V segment lost 4 bases, leaving 3 bases of the junction unmatched. The V gene's germline CDR1 is MDHEN and CDR2 SYDVKM. The CDR3 covers 13 residues. The CDR3 loop reads CASSSSGTETQYF. CDR3 DNA: TGTGCCAGCAGTTCCAGCGGGACAGAGACCCAGTACTTC.

This chain uses TRBV7-6 with TRBJ2-7, with 10 bases lining up with TRBD1. Per the germline V gene, CDR1 is SGHVS and CDR2 is FNYEAQ. This CDR3 is 13 amino acids long. Trimming removed 5 bases from V and 5 bases from J; junction bases left unmatched: 3. In DNA, the CDR3 is TGTGCCAGCAGCGCGGGACAGGGGAACGAGCAGTACTTC. The encoded protein is CASSAGQGNEQYF.

This chain uses TRBV27 with TRBJ1-2; D perhaps matches TRBD1 (6 bases). From germline, CDR1 is MNHEY and CDR2 SMNVEV (reference sequence). The CDR3 loop spans 14 amino acids. Between the trimmed V and J ends, which lost 3 bases and 8 bases, there was a span of 16 bases. CDR3 sequence: CASSFRDTLGGYTF. CDR3 nucleotides: TGTGCCAGCAGTTTTCGGGACACCCTCGGGGGCTACACCTTC.

This chain uses TRBV18 with TRBJ2-1; D might be TRBD2 (6 bases). Germline loops: CDR1 KGHSH, CDR2 LQKENI. CDR3 length equals 14 residues. Trimming stripped 3 bases from V and 6 bases from J, with 12 bases between. The CDR3 DNA reads TGTGCCAGCTCACCCGCCGGGACTGTCAATGAGCAGTTCTTC. This encodes CASSPAGTVNEQFF.

The gene calls are TRBV29-1 and TRBJ2-5, with TRBD1 identical over 8 bases. The trim removed 6 bases at V and 4 bases at J, leaving 7 bases unmatched. This CDR3 contains 13 residues. The germline V gene has CDR1 SQVTM and CDR2 ANQGSEA. CDR3 bases: TGCAGCGTCGCGACAGGGGTAATAGAGACCCAGTACTTC. Protein product: CSVATGVIETQYF.

As to this clone: In the same sample, other DNA sequences code for this CDR3. J is TRBJ1-1 and V is TRBV7-2; no reliable D call. Germline CDR1 SGHTA, CDR2 FQGNSA. This CDR3 region has 13 residues. V lost 3 bases and J lost 1, with 6 bases in between. DNA of the CDR3: TGTGCCAGCAGCTTTGGCAGGAACACTGAAGCTTTCTTT. The encoded protein is CASSFGRNTEAFF. Together with reference TRBV7-2 and TRBJ1-1, the CDR3 gives the full variable domain: GAGVSQSPSNKVTEKGKDVELRCDPISGHTALYWYRQSLGQGLEFLIYFQGNSAPDKSGLPSDRFSAERTGGSVSTLTIQRTQQEDSAVYLCASSFGRNTEAFFGQGTRLTVV.

The rearrangement links TRBV6-4 to TRBJ1-2; TRBD1 agrees at 10 bases. The V gene's germline CDR1 is MRHNA and CDR2 SNTAGT. The length of the CDR3 is 15 residues. J gave up 3 bases and V 6 bases, and 7 bases lay outside the gene matches. CDR3 protein: CASSEGQGGYYGYTF. The CDR3 DNA reads TGTGCCAGCAGCGAAGGACAGGGGGGTTACTATGGCTACACCTTC.

V is TRBV5-4 and J is TRBJ2-1, with TRBD2 matching 8 bases. The CDR3 has 15 residues. CDR1 and CDR2 from the germline V gene are SGHNT and YYREEE (reference sequence). V shed 4 bases and J 4 bases; nucleotides not matched to a gene: 7. CDR3 loop: CASSPSGGGYNEQFF. The CDR3 bases are TGTGCCAGCAGCCCGTCCGGGGGGGGTTACAATGAGCAGTTCTTC.

The rearrangement uses TRBV7-2 and TRBJ1-1; D might be TRBD1 (6 bases). Germline loops: CDR1 SGHTA, CDR2 FQGNSA. The V gene lost 5 bases and the J gene lost 4 bases, with 14 bases spanning the gap. The CDR3 is made up of 14 amino acids. For the CDR3, the DNA is TGTGCCAGCAGCCTAAGCCAGGGGAGCACTGAAGCTTTCTTT. Its protein product is CASSLSQGSTEAFF.

The V call is TRBV30, the J call TRBJ2-5; TRBD2 matches 8 bases. The germline V gene has CDR1 GTSNPN and CDR2 SVGIG (reference sequence). The CDR3 is made up of 14 amino acids. J gave up 1 base and V 3 bases, and 4 bases lay outside the gene matches. This CDR3 reads CAWRAGGFQETQYF. The CDR3 nucleotides are TGTGCCTGGAGGGCGGGAGGATTCCAAGAGACCCAGTACTTC. Using reference TRBV30 and TRBJ2-5 for the parts outside the CDR3, the full variable domain is SQTIHQWPATLVQPVGSPLSLECTVEGTSNPNLYWYRQAAGRGLQLLFYSVGIGQISSEVPQNLSASRPQDRQFILSSKKLLLSDSGFYLCAWRAGGFQETQYFGPGTRLLVL.

V usage is TRBV28 and J usage is TRBJ1-2; TRBD1 agrees at 8 bases. The germline gives CDR1 MDHEN, CDR2 SYDVKM. The CDR3 length is 15 residues. Trimming removed 2 bases from V and 3 bases from J; junction bases left unmatched: 5. CDR3 bases: TGTGCCAGCAGTTTAAGAACAGGGGGAGACTATGGCTACACCTTC. It specifies CASSLRTGGDYGYTF.

This clone was seen just once. The chain employs TRBV2 and TRBJ2-5, with a tentative D call TRBD2 (5 bases). The DNA end lines up better with TRBJ2-7; the J call may be wrong. Germline V lookup: CDR1 SNHLY, CDR2 FYNNEI. The CDR3 is made up of 12 amino acids. The CDR3 DNA is TGTGCCAGCAGTGTGGAGGCCTACGAGCAGTACTTC. Translating it yields CASSVEAYEQYF.

This chain links TRBV6-5 with TRBJ1-2, with 8 bases fitting TRBD1. The germline gives CDR1 MNHEY, CDR2 SVGAGI. This CDR3 region has 14 residues. V trimming: 6 bases; J trimming: 3 bases; junction bases outside the gene matches: 6. The CDR3 DNA is TGTGCCAGCAGCTCGGACAGGGCATACTATGGCTACACCTTC. This translates into CASSSDRAYYGYTF.

The rearrangement uses TRBV9 and TRBJ1-1; D unclear. Trimming cost V 6 bases and J 1 base, with 19 bases left between them. Germline CDR1 is SGDLS and CDR2 is YYNGEE. The CDR3 has 16 amino acids. The CDR3 sequence: CASTPIRRNSNTEAFF. The CDR3 nucleotides read TGTGCCAGCACCCCGATTAGGCGGAATTCGAACACTGAAGCTTTCTTT.

The chain joins TRBV5-1 to TRBJ2-1; D is unclear. V was shortened by 0 bases and J by 6 bases, with 7 bases between the two germline ends. Germline V lookup: CDR1 SGHRS, CDR2 YFSETQ. The CDR3 loop spans 13 amino acids. The CDR3 region is CASSLVLGNEQFF. In nucleotides, the CDR3 is TGCGCCAGCAGCTTGGTACTCGGCAATGAGCAGTTCTTC.

The chain links TRBV28 to TRBJ2-1, with 8 bases lining up with TRBD2. The CDR3 has 15 amino acids. V was pared by 4 bases and J by 0 bases, with 2 bases of the junction left unmatched. Germline V gene sequence: CDR1 MDHEN, CDR2 SYDVKM. The CDR3 nucleotides read TGTGCCAGCAGTTCCAGCGGGAGCTCCTACAATGAGCAGTTCTTC. Its translation: CASSSSGSSYNEQFF.

This clone appeared a single time. This rearrangement joins TRBV21-1 to TRBJ1-2; TRBD1, the D gene given by the table, was not confirmed from the DNA. TRBV21-1 corresponds to a pseudogene. CDR3 length: 12 residues. CDR3 in amino acids: CASKGQGRGYTF. In DNA, the CDR3 is TGTGCCAGCAAAGGACAGGGACGAGGCTACACCTTC.

CDR3 DNA: TGTGCTAGTGGTTTGGTACTAGCGGGGCCCTACAATGAGCAGTTCTTC. It yields the protein CASGLVLAGPYNEQFF. The chain carries TRBV12-5 and TRBJ2-1; 10 nucleotides line up with TRBD2. After removal of 0 bases from V and 2 bases from J, the junction contained 1 base not matched to a gene. CDR3 length equals 16 residues. Germline V gene sequence: CDR1 LGHNT, CDR2 FRNRAP.

This rearrangement joins TRBV7-9 to TRBJ2-7, with 8 positions matching TRBD1. V lost 5 bases to trimming and J lost 7 bases; unmatched junction nucleotides: 10. Germline V lookup: CDR1 SEHNR, CDR2 FQNEAQ (reference sequence). The CDR3 covers 14 residues. In DNA, the CDR3 is TGTGCCAGCAGCCAGGCGACAGGGGTTGATGAGCAGTACTTC. It is translated as CASSQATGVDEQYF.